This T cell receptor beta chain came from a study of blood T cell repertoires in COVID-19. V was shortened by 10 bases and J by 1 base, with 11 bases between the two germline ends. The germline gives CDR1 ENHRY, CDR2 SYGVKD. This CDR3 comprises 12 residues. Profiled with immunoSEQ multiplex PCR; TCRdb holds only in-frame clones, not every one. The sample yields 190,000 or so clones, around four fifths seen once. Sample: peripheral blood. The J gene is TRBJ2-7, the V gene TRBV10-3; TRBD2 might be the D (5 bases). This clonotype was obtained from a man aged 45-65 years with active or convalescent COVID-19. The CDR3 sequence is CATARGSYEQYF. The CDR3 DNA reads TGTGCCACCGCTCGGGGTTCCTACGAGCAGTACTTC.